Each of the 32 T cell receptor beta chains below was sequenced from the same sample in a study of shared clonotypes between healthy human individuals. The data were produced by immunoSEQ multiplex PCR, yet TCRdb's version contains in-frame clones alone and is incomplete. The data show about 670,000 clones, roughly 78% seen once. The source material was memory CD4+ T cells sorted from blood. Subset here: CD45RA-negative fraction. The receptors come from a woman aged 30 to 39 in good health.

This sequence joins TRBV7-9 and TRBJ2-6; D unclear. Trimming shortened V by 7 bases and J by 0 bases, and 4 bases separated the two germline ends. The CDR3 has 13 residues. Per germline, CDR1 SEHNR and CDR2 FQNEAQ (reference sequence). This chain's CDR3 is CASTSSGANVLTF. For the CDR3, the DNA is TGTGCCAGCACAAGCTCTGGGGCCAACGTCCTGACTTTC. Full variable domain (missing parts from reference TRBV7-9 and TRBJ2-6): DTGVSQNPRHKITKRGQNVTFRCDPISEHNRLYWYRQTLGQGPEFLTYFQNEAQLEKSRLLSDRFSAERPKGSFSTLEIQRTEQGDSAMYLCASTSSGANVLTFGAGSRLTVL.

This chain connects TRBV28 to TRBJ1-5, with a tentative D call TRBD1 (6 bases). The CDR3 extends over 15 amino acids. Trimming removed 8 bases at V and 3 bases at J, with 17 bases between. Germline CDR1 and CDR2: MDHEN and SYDVKM. CDR3 loop: CASLQRQGLNQPQHF. In nucleotides, the CDR3 is TGTGCCAGCTTACAACGTCAGGGGCTCAATCAGCCCCAGCATTTT.

With respect to this clone: Other DNA sequences in this sample translate to the same CDR3. The chain employs TRBV7-2 and TRBJ1-5; a possible D gene is TRBD1 (6 bases). Germline V gives CDR1 SGHTA, CDR2 FQGNSA. V was pared by 4 bases and J by 5 bases, with 9 bases between. This CDR3 has 13 residues. The CDR3 reads CASSSQGDQPQHF. The CDR3 DNA follows: TGTGCCAGCAGCTCACAGGGCGATCAGCCCCAGCATTTT. Variable domain in full (rest from reference TRBV7-2 and TRBJ1-5): GAGVSQSPSNKVTEKGKDVELRCDPISGHTALYWYRQSLGQGLEFLIYFQGNSAPDKSGLPSDRFSAERTGGSVSTLTIQRTQQEDSAVYLCASSSQGDQPQHFGDGTRLSIL.

The chain couples TRBV18 to TRBJ1-3; D gene uncertain. The CDR3 extends over 11 amino acids. Germline V CDR1 and CDR2: KGHSH, LQKENI. Deletions cut 4 bases from V and 7 bases from J, with 5 bases between. This CDR3 is CASSQMNTIYF. The CDR3 DNA follows: TGTGCCAGCTCACAAATGAACACCATATATTTT.

This chain uses TRBV9 with TRBJ1-2; 8 bases are a match to TRBD1. In germline, CDR1 is SGDLS, CDR2 YYNGEE. The CDR3 sequence is 14 residues long. J lost 10 bases, V lost 4 bases, and 12 bases had no gene match. As DNA, the CDR3 is TGTGCCAGCAGCCCACGAACGACAGGGGAGGACTACACCTTC. This sequence encodes CASSPRTTGEDYTF.

The V gene is TRBV4-2, the J gene TRBJ2-2, with D hard to call. Trimming removed 1 base from V and 5 bases from J, with 14 bases in between. CDR3 length: 16 amino acids. Germline V gene sequence: CDR1 LGHNA, CDR2 YNFKEQ. The CDR3 nucleotides read TGTGCCAGCAGCCAAGGTCAAGGCCAAACGACCGGGGAGCTGTTTTTT. This gives the protein CASSQGQGQTTGELFF.

J is TRBJ1-5 and V is TRBV4-1; D not certain. Germline CDR1 and CDR2: MGHRA and YSYEKL. This CDR3 comprises 15 residues. V dropped 6 bases and J dropped 4 bases, with 16 bases sitting between them. The CDR3, as DNA: TGCGCCAGCAGGCGAACTTTCCGTGAAAATCAGCCCCAGCATTTT. It specifies CASRRTFRENQPQHF.

The chain couples TRBV9 to TRBJ2-7; TRBD2 aligns across 10 bases. The CDR3 is made up of 16 amino acids. Trimming took 3 bases from V and 4 from J; bases not matched to a gene: 10. CDR1 SGDLS and CDR2 YYNGEE come from the germline V gene. CDR3 coding DNA: TGTGCCAGCAGCGGGGGACTAGCGCCCTTCCGGTACGAGCAGTACTTC. This sequence encodes CASSGGLAPFRYEQYF.

CDR3 nucleotide sequence: TGTGCCTGGAAGGACAGGGGCCGGAGCTATGGCTACACCTTC. This encodes CAWKDRGRSYGYTF. The V gene is TRBV30, the J gene TRBJ1-2, with 9 bases that match TRBD1. Germline V lookup: CDR1 GTSNPN, CDR2 SVGIG (reference sequence). Unmatched junction bases numbered 7, after V lost 4 bases and J lost 4 bases. The CDR3 loop spans 14 amino acids.

With respect to this clone: The sample holds other DNA sequences that translate to the same CDR3. The chain joins TRBV19 to TRBJ2-3, with D perhaps TRBD1 (6 bases). The germline V and J ends were trimmed by 6 bases and 2 bases, with 12 bases remaining between them. There are 14 residues in the CDR3. Germline V gene lookup returns CDR1 LNHDA and CDR2 SQIVND (reference sequence). CDR3: CASRPTGSTDTQYF. The CDR3 DNA reads TGTGCCAGTAGGCCGACAGGTTCCACAGATACGCAGTATTTT.

Of note for this clone: Other DNA sequences in the same sample also yield this CDR3. This sequence joins TRBV5-1 and TRBJ2-3; D possibly corresponds to TRBD2 (5 bases). The V end was cut by 2 bases, the J end by 2 bases, with 9 bases between. Germline lookup yields CDR1 SGHRS and CDR2 YFSETQ. This CDR3 is 14 amino acids long. CDR3 sequence reads: CASSLGLPTDTQYF. Here the CDR3 DNA reads TGCGCCAGCAGCTTAGGACTTCCCACAGATACGCAGTATTTT.

The CDR3 sequence: CASSAGGNKNIQYF. In DNA, the CDR3 is TGTGCCAGCAGTGCAGGAGGAAATAAAAACATTCAGTACTTC. The chain combines TRBV28 with TRBJ2-4; D may be TRBD2 (5 bases). Trimming removed 5 bases from V and 4 bases from J, with 12 bases in between. CDR1 is MDHEN, CDR2 SYDVKM, per germline. This CDR3 contains 14 residues.

V usage is TRBV10-3 and J usage is TRBJ2-7; 7 nucleotides match TRBD2. Germline V gives CDR1 ENHRY, CDR2 SYGVKD. The CDR3 has 14 residues. Trimming cost V 6 bases and J 10 bases; bases outside gene matches: 15. This chain's CDR3 is CAISNRTRTSPQYF. In DNA form, the CDR3 reads TGTGCCATCAGCAATCGGACACGGACTAGTCCTCAGTACTTC.

The chain has TRBV7-6 and TRBJ1-1, with no clear D. Germline assignment: CDR1 SGHVS and CDR2 FNYEAQ. V lost 2 bases to trimming and J lost 1 base, with 8 bases between them. CDR3 length equals 14 residues. This chain's CDR3 is CASSLTPRNTEAFF. In nucleotides, the CDR3 is TGTGCCAGCAGCTTAACCCCCCGGAACACTGAAGCTTTCTTT.

The chain links TRBV5-4 to TRBJ1-3; maybe TRBD1 (5 bases). Germline CDR1 SGHNT, CDR2 YYREEE (reference sequence). V was shortened by 2 bases and J by 4 bases, with 13 bases between the two germline ends. This CDR3 region has 15 residues. This CDR3 reads CASSFWGNSGNTIYF. The DNA of the CDR3 is TGTGCCAGCAGCTTTTGGGGGAATTCGGGAAACACCATATATTTT.

The CDR3 coding sequence is TGTGCCAGCAGCTTAGTGTCAGCAACAGATACGCAGTATTTT. Translated: CASSLVSATDTQYF. V is TRBV7-8 and J is TRBJ2-3; unclear D gene. Germline V gene sequence: CDR1 SGHVS, CDR2 FQNEAQ. V lost 1 base and J 3 bases, leaving 8 bases between the germline ends. This CDR3 contains 14 residues.

This clone was observed many times. J is TRBJ1-2 and V is TRBV11-2; 9 nucleotides agree with TRBD1. Trimming removed 5 bases from V and 5 bases from J; junction bases left unmatched: 3. Germline CDR1 SGHAT, CDR2 FQNNGV. CDR3 length equals 13 residues. In nucleotides, the CDR3 is TGTGCCAGCAGCGGGGGGACAGGGTATGGCTACACCTTC. It codes for CASSGGTGYGYTF.

The CDR3 sequence is CASSPGRWDTEAFF. The CDR3, as DNA: TGTGCCAGCTCACCAGGCAGGTGGGACACTGAAGCTTTCTTT. The genes are TRBV18 and TRBJ1-1; no definite D call. Germline V gene sequence: CDR1 KGHSH, CDR2 LQKENI. The CDR3 consists of 14 residues. Trimming removed 2 bases at V and 3 bases at J, with 10 bases between.

Notes on this clone: Additional DNA sequences in this sample encode the identical CDR3. The chain employs TRBV4-1 and TRBJ2-1; 12 positions match TRBD2. With V trimmed by 4 bases and J by 4 bases, 2 bases remained unmatched. Per the germline V gene, CDR1 is MGHRA and CDR2 is YSYEKL. This CDR3 region has 15 residues. The CDR3 DNA follows: TGCGCCAGCAGCCGTGGACTAGCGGGGTACAATGAGCAGTTCTTC. Amino acid sequence: CASSRGLAGYNEQFF.

Regarding this clone: No DNA is shown, since the ends of the CDR3 on it are uncertain; the CDR3 is the one TCRdb lists. The chain carries TRBV6-6 and TRBJ2-7. With termini counted, the CDR3 has 15 amino acids. The germline gives CDR1 MNHNY, CDR2 SVGAGI (reference sequence). CDR3 residues: CASSPSVRRNYEQYF.

The chain uses TRBV14 and TRBJ1-1; perhaps TRBD1 as D (6 bases). The germline V gene has CDR1 SGHDN and CDR2 FVKESK. The CDR3 is 13 residues long. The V and J ends lost 5 bases and 3 bases respectively, with 10 bases between them. In nucleotides, the CDR3 is TGTGCCAGCAGCAGACACAGGGACACTGAAGCTTTCTTT. This gives the protein CASSRHRDTEAFF.

The chain links TRBV5-1 to TRBJ2-2; the match to TRBD1 covers 9 bases. This CDR3 comprises 16 residues. V lost 1 base, J lost 4 bases, and 5 bases stayed unmatched. Per germline, CDR1 SGHRS and CDR2 YFSETQ. CDR3 in amino acids: CASSLPGTGPTGELFF. DNA for the CDR3: TGCGCCAGCAGCTTGCCCGGGACAGGGCCCACCGGGGAGCTGTTTTTT.

Worth noting for this clone: Other DNA variants within this sample encode the same CDR3. The rearrangement joins TRBV9 to TRBJ1-3, with TRBD1 matching over 7 bases. This CDR3 has 16 residues. Trimming at V came to 2 bases and at J to 0 bases, leaving 5 bases not matched to a gene. Germline V gene lookup returns CDR1 SGDLS and CDR2 YYNGEE. CDR3 residues: CASSVGTAFSGNTIYF. The CDR3, as DNA: TGTGCCAGCAGCGTCGGGACAGCCTTCTCTGGAAACACCATATATTTT.

The chain joins TRBV2 to TRBJ1-1; 10 bases map to TRBD1. The trim removed 4 bases at V and 7 bases at J, leaving 6 bases unmatched. Germline V gene lookup returns CDR1 SNHLY and CDR2 FYNNEI. CDR3 size: 14 residues. DNA of the CDR3: TGTGCCAGCAGTGTGGACAGGGGGATCGATGAAGCTTTCTTT. Residues: CASSVDRGIDEAFF.

The rearrangement joins TRBV19 to TRBJ2-1, with 11 bases aligning to TRBD2. After removal of 8 bases from V and 8 bases from J, the junction contained 8 bases not matched to a gene. This CDR3 is built from 14 residues. Germline values: CDR1 LNHDA, CDR2 SQIVND (reference sequence). The CDR3 region is CASCSGRAEDEQFF. The CDR3 DNA reads as TGTGCCAGTTGTAGCGGGAGGGCCGAGGATGAGCAGTTCTTC.

This clone has a single count. The chain recombines TRBV30 with TRBJ2-1; 7 bases line up with TRBD1. The germline V gene has CDR1 GTSNPN and CDR2 SVGIG (reference sequence). V gave up 4 bases and J gave up 5 bases; unmatched junction bases: 8. The CDR3 sequence is 14 residues long. As DNA, the CDR3 is TGTGCCTGGAACACAGGGGTTGTGGACAATGAGCAGTTCTTC. Translated: CAWNTGVVDNEQFF.

This clone was picked up one time. CDR3: CASSSTSGRTDTQYF. The CDR3 bases are TGTGCCAGCAGTTCGACTAGCGGGAGGACAGATACGCAGTATTTT. The genes are TRBV28 and TRBJ2-3, with 13 bases that match TRBD2. Trimming cost V 4 bases and J 3 bases; bases outside gene matches: 1. The CDR3 length is 15 residues. Looked up from germline, CDR1 is MDHEN and CDR2 is SYDVKM.

A note on this clone: At the DNA level, this CDR3 is encoded by other sequences in the same sample as well. The V and J genes are TRBV11-2 and TRBJ1-1, with D uncertain. Germline CDR1 is SGHAT and CDR2 is FQNNGV. Trimming removed 2 bases from V and 5 bases from J, with 12 bases in between. The CDR3 runs 14 residues. The CDR3, as DNA: TGTGCCAGCAGCTTATTCCGGGCGGGGACTGAAGCTTTCTTT. Translation: CASSLFRAGTEAFF.

This clone turned up a few times. This chain links TRBV10-1 with TRBJ2-7; 8 bases line up with TRBD2. The CDR3 is 15 residues long. Trimming at V came to 1 base and at J to 2 bases, leaving 4 bases not matched to a gene. In germline, CDR1 is WNHNN, CDR2 SYGVQD (reference sequence). The CDR3 DNA is TGCGCCAGCAGTGAGTTGGCTAGCGGGCCCTACGAGCAGTACTTC. Protein product: CASSELASGPYEQYF.

The chain joins TRBV10-3 to TRBJ2-5; 10 nucleotides agree with TRBD2. Losses at the gene ends were 10 bases for V and 5 bases for J; bases not matched to a gene: 7. CDR3 size: 13 residues. From germline, CDR1 is ENHRY and CDR2 SYGVKD. CDR3 sequence: CATEAGGGETQYF. In nucleotides, the CDR3 is TGTGCCACCGAAGCGGGAGGGGGGGAGACCCAGTACTTC.

This clone was seen a handful of times. This chain links TRBV11-2 with TRBJ2-7, with 7 bases lining up with TRBD2. Per germline, CDR1 SGHAT and CDR2 FQNNGV. The CDR3 has 14 amino acids. The V gene end was trimmed by 3 bases and the J gene end by 2 bases; junction bases not matched to a gene: 4. CDR3 sequence: CASSFAGLTYEQYF. The CDR3 DNA reads as TGTGCCAGCAGCTTTGCGGGACTAACCTACGAGCAGTACTTC.

For this clone: This specimen includes other DNA sequences encoding the same CDR3. V is TRBV6-1 and J is TRBJ1-4; D possibly corresponds to TRBD1 (5 bases). Trimming took off 6 bases at V and 7 bases at J, with 9 bases between the two ends. Looked up from germline, CDR1 is MNHNS and CDR2 is SASEGT. This CDR3 is built from 12 residues. DNA of the CDR3: TGTGCCAGCAGGGCCGGGGGTGAAAAACTGTTTTTT. Encoded protein: CASRAGGEKLFF.